A selection of T cell receptor beta chains follows, all from one sample in a study of CXCR3-negative and CXCR3-positive naive CD8 T cells. With the 5' RACE reads reprocessed, TCRdb shows one record per CDR3 protein and no DNA. This table lists about 98,000 distinct CDR3 sequences. The sequenced sample was naive CXCR3+ CD8+ T cells from blood. All receptors come from a human donor in good health. Some clones in this sample may be carry-over from other donors' samples. CDR3s include the opening cysteine and the closing phenylalanine or tryptophan. The order of the fields is V gene, J gene, CDR3 protein.

V gene: TRBV21-1; J gene: TRBJ2-7; CDR3 protein: CASISGGGVFHEQYF
V gene: TRBV11-3; J gene: TRBJ1-1; CDR3 protein: CASSFTGTEAFF
V gene: TRBV27; J gene: TRBJ2-5; CDR3 protein: CASSYLDRARETQYF
V gene: TRBV6-2/TRBV6-3; J gene: TRBJ2-2; CDR3 protein: CASSTQQNTGELFF
V gene: TRBV6-2/TRBV6-3; J gene: TRBJ2-5; CDR3 protein: CASSSTGSRWETQYF
V gene: TRBV4-2; J gene: TRBJ2-7; CDR3 protein: CASSQGRQGHDEQYF
V gene: TRBV6-6; J gene: TRBJ2-2; CDR3 protein: CASSYEGMGNTGELFF
V gene: TRBV7-9; J gene: TRBJ1-1; CDR3 protein: CASSLPQLNTEAFF
V gene: TRBV6-5; J gene: TRBJ2-3; CDR3 protein: CASRRDRRNTDTQYF
V gene: TRBV2; J gene: TRBJ2-7; CDR3 protein: CASSEPGEQYF
V gene: TRBV5-1; J gene: TRBJ2-5; CDR3 protein: CASSSGTSGGETQYF
V gene: TRBV20-1; J gene: TRBJ2-7; CDR3 protein: CSASEGSYEQYF
V gene: TRBV7-9; J gene: TRBJ1-1; CDR3 protein: CASSSGDRAVVNTEAFF
V gene: TRBV5-5; J gene: TRBJ2-7; CDR3 protein: CASSPGQGTEQYF
V gene: TRBV20-1; J gene: TRBJ2-5; CDR3 protein: CSARDNRERMMETQYF
V gene: TRBV12-3/TRBV12-4; J gene: TRBJ2-5; CDR3 protein: CASSLGRDETQYF
V gene: TRBV29-1; J gene: TRBJ2-1; CDR3 protein: CSVSDRGDYNEQFF
V gene: TRBV2; J gene: TRBJ2-5; CDR3 protein: CASSEGGQETQYF
V gene: TRBV13; J gene: TRBJ2-1; CDR3 protein: CASSLAGHLSYNEQFF
V gene: TRBV28; J gene: TRBJ2-5; CDR3 protein: CASSPDRYQETQYF
V gene: TRBV12-3/TRBV12-4; J gene: TRBJ2-5; CDR3 protein: CASADFNQETQYF
V gene: TRBV20-1; J gene: TRBJ2-5; CDR3 protein: CSARDLTSGRAFQETQYF